A single sample gave rise to the 19 T cell receptor beta chains below, sequenced in a study of regulatory T cells in long-lasting Graves disease. iRepertoire HTBI primers and Arm-PCR of CDR3 regions built TCR beta libraries. TCRdb passed the multiplex PCR reads through MiXCR, listing each CDR3 protein once. The sample consists of 400,000 to 600,000 distinct CDR3 sequences, 20% to 25% of them appearing once. Time point described: persistent/refractory GD, antithyroid drugs over 5 years with positive TRAb. With RNA extracted from PBMCs as input, the TCR library was made. The input for sequencing was peripheral blood mononuclear cells (PBMCs), taken when the disease was refractory, from a patient treated with antithyroid drugs. All receptors derive from a female donor with Graves disease.

This clonotype occurred a few times. This chain connects TRBV20-1 to TRBJ2-7; 11 positions agree with TRBD2. This CDR3 is built from 15 residues. Trimming took 1 base from V and 4 from J; bases not matched to a gene: 6. Per the germline V gene, CDR1 is DFQATT and CDR2 is SNEGSKA (reference sequence). CDR3 sequence reads: CSARASLAGEYEQYF. The CDR3 DNA follows: TGCAGTGCTAGAGCTTCACTAGCGGGAGAGTACGAGCAGTACTTC.

This chain joins TRBV20-1 and TRBJ1-2; no clear D. V shed 0 bases and J shed 8 bases, with 7 bases lying between them. Germline V gene sequence: CDR1 DFQATT, CDR2 SNEGSKA (reference sequence). This CDR3 spans 11 amino acids. The CDR3 nucleotides read TGCAGTGCTAGAGACTCCCGCGGCTACACCTTC. Encoded protein: CSARDSRGYTF.

This clonotype was observed many times. CDR3 bases: TGTGCCAGCAGTTTATCCGGGAGCACTGAAGCTTTCTTT. Amino acid sequence: CASSLSGSTEAFF. This rearrangement joins TRBV27 to TRBJ1-1; no definite D call. The CDR3 has 13 residues. Trimming removed 0 bases at V and 4 bases at J, with 6 bases between. Germline V CDR1 and CDR2: MNHEY, SMNVEV (reference sequence).

The J gene is TRBJ2-7, the V gene TRBV6-1, with TRBD2 as a possible D gene (5 bases). V lost 5 bases and J lost 6, with 14 bases in between. The CDR3 has 13 residues. In germline, CDR1 is MNHNS, CDR2 SASEGT. The CDR3 spells CASSQLARGEQYF. The CDR3 nucleotides read TGTGCCAGCAGTCAGCTAGCACGGGGCGAGCAGTACTTC.

The chain combines TRBV27 with TRBJ2-1; possible D gene TRBD2, 7 bases. Germline loops: CDR1 MNHEY, CDR2 SMNVEV (reference sequence). This CDR3 spans 18 amino acids. Deletions cut 5 bases from V and 6 bases from J, with 26 bases between. The CDR3 sequence: CASSLWTGGSREGNEQFF. Here the CDR3 DNA reads TGTGCCAGCAGTCTTTGGACGGGGGGCTCCCGTGAGGGCAATGAGCAGTTCTTC.

This chain uses TRBV5-4 with TRBJ1-6; 8 bases match TRBD1. In germline, CDR1 is SGHNT, CDR2 YYREEE (reference sequence). V lost 3 bases, J lost 8 bases, and 10 bases stayed unmatched. CDR3 size: 16 residues. The CDR3, as DNA: TGTGCCAGCAGCTGGGGCCTGCAGGGGGCTTATTCACCCCTCCACTTT. It yields the protein CASSWGLQGAYSPLHF.

This clonotype was counted a single time. Given a much more abundant clone one base away, this may be a read error. The CDR3 nucleotides read TGTGCCATCAGTGACCCCTTCCAGGACAGGGCTTCCTACGAGCAGTACTTC. Protein product: CAISDPFQDRASYEQYF. The chain couples TRBV10-3 to TRBJ2-7, with 8 bases lining up with TRBD1. Trimming removed 3 bases from V and 1 base from J; junction bases left unmatched: 11. The germline CDR1 and CDR2 sequences are ENHRY and SYGVKD. The CDR3 totals 17 residues.

A word on this clonotype: At one end the junction does not follow the germline gene, possibly because of a read error. V is TRBV7-9 and J is TRBJ1-1, with D unclear. The CDR3 extends over 12 amino acids. Germline lookup yields CDR1 SEHNR and CDR2 FQNEAQ (reference sequence). CDR3 sequence reads: CAGSSWYDEAFF. In DNA form, the CDR3 reads TGTGCCGGCAGCTCGTGGTATGATGAAGCTTTCTTT. The variable domain in full, with the rest retrieved from reference TRBV7-9 and TRBJ1-1, is DTGVSQNPRHKITKRGQNVTFRCDPISEHNRLYWYRQTLGQGPEFLTYFQNEAQLEKSRLLSDRFSAERPKGSFSTLEIQRTEQGDSAMYLCAGSSWYDEAFFGQGTRLTVV.

This clonotype has only a few counts. The chain is built from TRBV7-8 and TRBJ1-5; D may be TRBD1 (5 bases). V dropped 5 bases and J dropped 0 bases, with 20 bases sitting between them. The CDR3 has 18 residues. CDR1 and CDR2 from the germline V gene are SGHVS and FQNEAQ. CDR3 nucleotide sequence: TGTGCCAGCAGCCATATCCGGGACGGGGGGAATAGCAATCAGCCCCAGCATTTT. Translating it yields CASSHIRDGGNSNQPQHF.

This clonotype was detected many times. The CDR3 loop is CATSATGNGYTF. The CDR3 DNA sequence: TGTGCCACCAGCGCAACGGGCAATGGCTACACCTTC. The chain employs TRBV15 and TRBJ1-2; D remains unclear. The germline gives CDR1 LNHNV, CDR2 YYDKDF (reference sequence). The CDR3 is made up of 12 amino acids. Trimming cost V 5 bases and J 6 bases, with 10 bases left between them.

This rearrangement joins TRBV19 to TRBJ2-5; no reliable D call. The V end was cut by 4 bases, the J end by 5 bases, with 11 bases between. In germline, CDR1 is LNHDA, CDR2 SQIVND (reference sequence). The CDR3 is 13 residues long. CDR3 bases: TGTGCCAGTAGTACAATTGTGGGTGAGACCCAGTACTTC. It codes for CASSTIVGETQYF.

This clonotype turned up a few times. This chain uses TRBV7-9 with TRBJ1-1, with TRBD1 matching 7 bases. The germline gives CDR1 SEHNR, CDR2 FQNEAQ (reference sequence). V trimming: 3 bases; J trimming: 1 base; junction bases outside the gene matches: 8. The CDR3 covers 16 residues. The CDR3 protein is CASSFPRTGANTEAFF. DNA of the CDR3: TGTGCCAGCAGCTTCCCCCGTACAGGGGCGAACACTGAAGCTTTCTTT.

This clonotype appeared a few times. The chain recombines TRBV7-6 with TRBJ1-6; no firm D call. Germline CDR1 and CDR2: SGHVS and FNYEAQ. CDR3 size: 13 residues. V lost 1 base and J lost 10, with 8 bases in between. The CDR3 protein is CASSLGPGSPLHF. Written as DNA, the CDR3 is TGTGCCAGCAGCTTAGGCCCGGGATCACCCCTCCACTTT.

This clonotype was seen more than once but under ten times. The chain recombines TRBV12-3 or TRBV12-4 with TRBJ2-2, with D perhaps matching TRBD2 (6 bases). Between the trimmed V and J ends, which lost 4 bases and 2 bases, there was a span of 14 bases. CDR3 size: 16 residues. This chain's CDR3 is CASSSGLAENTGELFF. The CDR3 DNA reads TGTGCCAGCAGTTCAGGATTAGCGGAAAACACCGGGGAGCTGTTTTTT.

This sequence joins TRBV10-3 and TRBJ2-7; tentative D call: TRBD1 (6 bases). This CDR3 is 13 amino acids long. Germline V gene sequence: CDR1 ENHRY, CDR2 SYGVKD. V was cut by 8 bases and J by 0 bases, with 11 bases left in between. The CDR3 DNA reads as TGTGCCATCCGACCGGACAGCTCCTACGAGCAGTACTTC. This translates into CAIRPDSSYEQYF.

This rearrangement joins TRBV7-3 to TRBJ1-1; D is undetermined. This CDR3 spans 13 amino acids. V lost 6 bases, J lost 6 bases, and 14 bases lay in between. Germline CDR1 SGHTA, CDR2 FQGTGA. The CDR3 coding sequence is TGTGCCAGCAGTCATCGGGGTGTCGCTGAAGCTTTCTTT. Amino acid sequence: CASSHRGVAEAFF.

The rearrangement joins TRBV29-1 to TRBJ1-1; D may be TRBD1 (6 bases). The CDR3 has 11 amino acids. Trimming took 7 bases from V and 4 from J, leaving 10 bases between them. In germline, CDR1 is SQVTM, CDR2 ANQGSEA. The CDR3 DNA is TGCAGCGGGGAAGGGGGCACTGAAGCTTTCTTT. Translated: CSGEGGTEAFF. The entire variable domain, with the rest obtained from reference TRBV29-1 and TRBJ1-1, is as follows: SAVISQKPSRDICQRGTSLTIQCQVDSQVTMMFWYRQQPGQSLTLIATANQGSEATYESGFVIDKFPISRPNLTFSTLTVSNMSPEDSSIYLCSGEGGTEAFFGQGTRLTVV.

This clonotype occurred a few times. The chain recombines TRBV20-1 with TRBJ2-2; TRBD1 is a possible D gene (5 bases). The CDR3 runs 15 residues. V lost 2 bases, J lost 5 bases, and 15 bases lay in between. Germline-derived CDR1 and CDR2 are DFQATT and SNEGSKA (reference sequence). CDR3 nucleotides: TGCAGTGCTAGACTCGGGCCAAGGGGTACCGGGGAGCTGTTTTTT. Translated: CSARLGPRGTGELFF.

This clonotype was recorded at least ten times. The chain couples TRBV28 to TRBJ2-2; weak D call: TRBD1 (5 bases). Germline values: CDR1 MDHEN, CDR2 SYDVKM. The CDR3 is 13 residues long. V dropped 5 bases and J dropped 7 bases, with 11 bases sitting between them. The chain's CDR3 is CASSGGQGGELFF. Here the CDR3 DNA reads TGTGCCAGCAGTGGTGGGCAGGGCGGGGAGCTGTTTTTT.